A selection of T cell receptor beta chains follows, all from one sample in a study of blood T cell repertoires in COVID-19. Produced via immunoSEQ multiplex PCR; TCRdb's table is partial and in-frame only. The repertoire holds 65,000 to 90,000 clones, with 85% to 90% as singletons. The specimen was peripheral blood. The source of these receptors is a man at least 80 years old with acute or convalescent COVID-19. CDR3s include the opening cysteine and the closing phenylalanine or tryptophan. The D gene is left open where the match is weak. Some rows mark clone size as missing; the rest say once, few, many or name a class of expanded clone.

>TRBJ1-5|TRBV19|.|.
CASSVGLNQPQHF
TGTGCCAGTAGTGTCGGTTTGAATCAGCCCCAGCATTTT
>TRBJ2-1|TRBV6-5|.|.
CASRDTYNEQFF
TGTGCCAGCAGGGACACCTACAATGAGCAGTTCTTC
>TRBJ2-5|TRBV10-2|.|.
CASGAGLGETQYF
TGCGCCAGCGGCGCGGGGTTGGGCGAGACCCAGTACTTC
>TRBJ2-3|TRBV27|.|TRBD1
CASSRDSSTDTQYF
TGTGCCAGCAGTAGGGACAGCAGCACAGATACGCAGTATTTT
>TRBJ2-7|TRBV19|.|TRBD1
CASSLGTGVYEQYF
TGTGCCAGTAGTCTCGGGACAGGTGTCTACGAGCAGTACTTC
>TRBJ1-1|TRBV7-9|.|.
CASPPGEVGAEAFF
TGTGCCAGCCCTCCTGGGGAGGTAGGAGCTGAAGCTTTCTTT
>TRBJ2-1|TRBV7-3|.|TRBD1
CASSLDIPRSRQGPYNEQFF
TGTGCCAGCAGCTTAGATATACCCCGCTCGAGACAGGGGCCCTACAATGAGCAGTTCTTC
>TRBJ2-3|TRBV5-1|.|.
CASSAGQSTDTQYF
TGCGCCAGCAGCGCCGGACAGAGCACAGATACGCAGTATTTT
>TRBJ1-2|TRBV5-4|.|.
CASSYDSNYGYTF
TGTGCCAGCAGCTACGACAGTAACTATGGCTACACCTTC
>TRBJ1-1|TRBV2|.|TRBD1
CASSVDRGGRWDTEAFF
TGTGCCAGCAGCGTGGACAGGGGAGGTCGCTGGGACACTGAAGCTTTCTTT
>TRBJ2-7|TRBV4-1|.|.
CASSREGARGAEQYF
TGCGCCAGCAGCCGAGAGGGAGCCAGGGGGGCCGAGCAGTACTTC
>TRBJ2-3|TRBV15|.|.
CATSRDVGRAQYF
TGTGCCACCAGCAGAGATGTAGGGCGGGCGCAGTATTTT
>TRBJ1-2|TRBV6-2/TRBV6-3|.|TRBD1
CASSRPTQDRRGYTF
TGTGCCAGCAGTCGCCCCACCCAGGACAGGAGAGGCTACACCTTC
>TRBJ2-3|TRBV7-9|.|TRBD2
CASSYSGRRDTQYF
TGTGCCAGCAGCTATAGCGGGAGGCGGGATACGCAGTATTTT
>TRBJ2-7|TRBV5-5|.|TRBD2
CASRQAGGPGEQYF
TGTGCCAGCAGACAAGCGGGAGGGCCGGGGGAGCAGTACTTC
>TRBJ2-7|TRBV19|.|TRBD1
CASSQGTARVYEQYF
TGTGCCAGTAGTCAGGGGACAGCTAGGGTCTACGAGCAGTACTTC
>TRBJ1-1|TRBV25-1|once|TRBD1
CASSGQGSTEAFF
TGTGCCAGCAGTGGACAGGGGAGCACTGAAGCTTTCTTT
>TRBJ1-4|TRBV5-1|.|.
CASSLAAGPEKLFF
TGCGCCAGCAGCTTGGCGGCAGGGCCCGAAAAACTGTTTTTT
>TRBJ2-3|TRBV7-2|.|.
CASSLRGGTDTQYF
TGTGCCAGCAGCTTAAGGGGGGGAACAGATACGCAGTATTTT
>TRBJ1-2|TRBV5-5|once|.
CASSSQGAGYGYTF
TGTGCCAGCAGCTCCCAAGGGGCTGGCTATGGCTACACCTTC
>TRBJ2-5|TRBV19|.|.
CASSIGQEETQYF
TGTGCCAGTAGTATAGGGCAGGAAGAGACCCAGTACTTC
>TRBJ1-2|TRBV28|once|TRBD1
CASSRLGTGHSYTF
TGTGCCAGCAGTAGACTCGGGACAGGCCATAGCTACACCTTC
>TRBJ1-2|TRBV6-2/TRBV6-3|.|.
CASSIGRGYTF
TGTGCCAGCAGCATTGGACGGGGTTACACCTTC
>TRBJ2-5|TRBV3-1/TRBV3-2|once|.
CASSPSGPQETQYF
TGTGCCAGCAGCCCCAGCGGGCCCCAAGAGACCCAGTACTTC